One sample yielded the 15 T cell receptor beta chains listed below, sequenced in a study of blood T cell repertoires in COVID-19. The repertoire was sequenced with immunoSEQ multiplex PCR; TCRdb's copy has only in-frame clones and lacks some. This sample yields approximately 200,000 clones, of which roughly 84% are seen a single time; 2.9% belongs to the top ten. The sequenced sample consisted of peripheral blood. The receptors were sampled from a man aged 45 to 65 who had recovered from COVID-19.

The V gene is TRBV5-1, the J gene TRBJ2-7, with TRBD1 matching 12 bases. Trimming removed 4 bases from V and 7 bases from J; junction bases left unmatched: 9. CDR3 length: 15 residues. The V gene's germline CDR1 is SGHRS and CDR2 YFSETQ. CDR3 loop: CASSVGQGALGEQYF. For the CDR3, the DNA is TGCGCCAGCAGCGTGGGACAGGGGGCTTTAGGGGAGCAGTACTTC.

CDR3 in amino acids: CASSQPWREYTQYF. The CDR3 DNA reads TGTGCCAGCAGCCAACCATGGAGGGAATATACGCAGTATTTT. V is TRBV7-2 and J is TRBJ2-3, with D possibly being TRBD2 (6 bases). V lost 5 bases, J lost 7 bases, and 16 bases lay in between. CDR3 length: 14 amino acids. Germline assignment: CDR1 SGHTA and CDR2 FQGNSA.

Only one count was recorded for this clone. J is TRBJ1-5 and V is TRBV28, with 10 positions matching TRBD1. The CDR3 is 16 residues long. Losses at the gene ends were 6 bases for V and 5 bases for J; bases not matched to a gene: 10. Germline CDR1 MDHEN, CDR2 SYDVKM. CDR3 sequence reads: CASRDDRGPLDQPQHF. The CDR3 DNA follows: TGTGCCAGCAGAGACGACAGGGGGCCTTTAGATCAGCCCCAGCATTTT.

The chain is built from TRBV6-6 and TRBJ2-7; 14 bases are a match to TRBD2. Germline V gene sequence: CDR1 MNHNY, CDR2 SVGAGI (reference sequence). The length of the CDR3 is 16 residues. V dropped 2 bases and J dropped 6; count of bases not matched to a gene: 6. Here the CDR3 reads CASSYSVGLAGVEQYF. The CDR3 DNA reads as TGTGCCAGCAGTTACAGCGTGGGACTAGCGGGAGTCGAGCAGTACTTC.

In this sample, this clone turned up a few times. The CDR3 sequence is CASSDGMTGSVHEQYF. DNA of the CDR3: TGCGCCAGCAGTGATGGCATGACAGGTAGTGTCCACGAGCAGTACTTC. This chain connects TRBV10-1 to TRBJ2-7; perhaps TRBD1 as D (6 bases). V lost 3 bases, J lost 5 bases, and 20 bases lay in between. The CDR3 sequence is 16 residues long. Germline CDR1 WNHNN, CDR2 SYGVQD (reference sequence).

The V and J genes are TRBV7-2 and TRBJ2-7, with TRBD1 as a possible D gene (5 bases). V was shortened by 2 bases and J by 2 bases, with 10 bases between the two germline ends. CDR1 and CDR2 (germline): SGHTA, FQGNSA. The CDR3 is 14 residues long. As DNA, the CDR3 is TGTGCCAGCAGCTTATCGCCAGGGCCCTACGAGCAGTACTTC. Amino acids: CASSLSPGPYEQYF.

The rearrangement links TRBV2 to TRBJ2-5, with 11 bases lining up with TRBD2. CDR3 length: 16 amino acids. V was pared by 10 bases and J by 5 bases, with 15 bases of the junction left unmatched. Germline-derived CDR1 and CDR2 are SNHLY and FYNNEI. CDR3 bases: TGTGCCACAACTAGAGGGGTAGCGGGAGGGGCGGAGACCCAGTACTTC. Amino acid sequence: CATTRGVAGGAETQYF.

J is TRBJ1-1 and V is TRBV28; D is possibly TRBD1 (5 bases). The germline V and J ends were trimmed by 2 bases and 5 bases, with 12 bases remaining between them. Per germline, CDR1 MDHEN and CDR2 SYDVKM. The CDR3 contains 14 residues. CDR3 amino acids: CASSLPRGRTEAFF. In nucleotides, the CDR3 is TGTGCCAGCAGTTTACCTAGGGGAAGGACTGAAGCTTTCTTT.

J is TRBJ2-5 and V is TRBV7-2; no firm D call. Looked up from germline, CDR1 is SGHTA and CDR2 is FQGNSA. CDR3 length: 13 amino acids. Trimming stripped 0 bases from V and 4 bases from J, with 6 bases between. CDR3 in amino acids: CASSLAQVETQYF. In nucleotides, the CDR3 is TGTGCCAGCAGCTTAGCGCAGGTAGAGACCCAGTACTTC.

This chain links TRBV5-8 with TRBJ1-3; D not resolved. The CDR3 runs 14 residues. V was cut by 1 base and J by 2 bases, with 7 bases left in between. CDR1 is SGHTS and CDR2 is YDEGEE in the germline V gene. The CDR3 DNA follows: TGTGCCAGCAGCTTGCGCGGGGCTGGAAACACCATATATTTT. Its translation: CASSLRGAGNTIYF.

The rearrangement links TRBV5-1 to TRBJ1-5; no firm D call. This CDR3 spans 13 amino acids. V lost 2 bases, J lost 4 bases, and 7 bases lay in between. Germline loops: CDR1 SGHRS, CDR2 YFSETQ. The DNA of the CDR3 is TGCGCCAGCAGCTTCACTTTTAATCAGCCCCAGCATTTT. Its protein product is CASSFTFNQPQHF.

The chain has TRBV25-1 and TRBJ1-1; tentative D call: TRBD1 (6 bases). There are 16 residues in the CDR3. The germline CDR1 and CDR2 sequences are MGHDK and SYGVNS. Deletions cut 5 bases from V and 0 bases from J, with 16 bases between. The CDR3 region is CASSRSAGAMNTEAFF. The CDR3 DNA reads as TGTGCCAGCAGTCGGTCTGCAGGGGCCATGAACACTGAAGCTTTCTTT.

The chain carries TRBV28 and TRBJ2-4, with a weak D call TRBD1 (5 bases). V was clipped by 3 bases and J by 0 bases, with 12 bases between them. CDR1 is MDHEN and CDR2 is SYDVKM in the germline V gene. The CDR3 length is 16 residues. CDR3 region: CASSLAGRLAKNIQYF. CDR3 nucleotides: TGTGCCAGCAGTTTGGCAGGGCGCCTAGCCAAAAACATTCAGTACTTC.

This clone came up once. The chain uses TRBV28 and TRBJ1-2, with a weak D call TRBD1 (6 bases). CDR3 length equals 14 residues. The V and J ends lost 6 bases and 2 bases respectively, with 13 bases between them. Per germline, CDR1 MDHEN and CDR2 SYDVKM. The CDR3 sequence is CASSTGTPNYGYTF. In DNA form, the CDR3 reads TGTGCCAGCAGCACCGGGACACCGAACTATGGCTACACCTTC.

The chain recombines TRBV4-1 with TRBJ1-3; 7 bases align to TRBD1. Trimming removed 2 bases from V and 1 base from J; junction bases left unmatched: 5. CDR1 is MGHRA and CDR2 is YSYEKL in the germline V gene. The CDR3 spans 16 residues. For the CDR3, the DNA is TGCGCCAGCAGCCAACCGGGACAGAAGTCTGGAAACACCATATATTTT. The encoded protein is CASSQPGQKSGNTIYF.